The 15 T cell receptor beta chains below were found in one sample sequenced in a study of blood T cell repertoires in COVID-19. Here immunoSEQ multiplex PCR was the method, and the copy in TCRdb shows in-frame clones only, minus some. The table records 110,000 or so clones, roughly nine tenths of them present only once. Sample: peripheral blood. Receptor source: a man between 65 and 85 years old who had recovered from COVID-19.

The chain's CDR3 is CASSLGRGSGANVLTF. The CDR3, as DNA: TGTGCCAGCAGCTTGGGTAGGGGCTCTGGGGCCAACGTCCTGACTTTC. V is TRBV5-6 and J is TRBJ2-6; possibly TRBD1 for D (5 bases). The germline V gene has CDR1 SGHDT and CDR2 YYEEEE. The CDR3 is made up of 16 amino acids. V lost 0 bases to trimming and J lost 0 bases, with 7 bases between them.

This clone was counted a single time. The chain joins TRBV28 to TRBJ2-7; 14 nucleotides align to TRBD2. CDR1 is MDHEN and CDR2 is SYDVKM in the germline V gene. Unmatched junction bases numbered 11, after V lost 6 bases and J lost 4 bases. The CDR3 is 17 residues long. In DNA form, the CDR3 reads TGTGCCAGCAGGGTCCCGGGACTAGCGGGAGCGTCTTACGAGCAGTACTTC. It codes for CASRVPGLAGASYEQYF. The entire variable domain, with the rest obtained from reference TRBV28 and TRBJ2-7, is as follows: DVKVTQSSRYLVKRTGEKVFLECVQDMDHENMFWYRQDPGLGLRLIYFSYDVKMKEKGDIPEGYSVSREKKERFSLILESASTNQTSMYLCASRVPGLAGASYEQYFGPGTRLTVT.

The chain links TRBV3-1 (or the pseudogene TRBV3-2) to TRBJ2-3; D not certain. V lost 2 bases, J lost 3 bases, and 3 bases lay in between. The germline V gene has CDR1 LGHDT and CDR2 YNNKEL (reference sequence). CDR3 length: 12 residues. This chain's CDR3 is CASSQQTDTQYF. CDR3 in DNA: TGTGCCAGCAGCCAACAGACAGATACGCAGTATTTT.

The rearrangement joins TRBV7-2 to TRBJ1-2; D is ambiguous. Trimming pared 1 base from V and 2 bases from J, leaving 8 bases between. The CDR3 extends over 14 amino acids. Germline V lookup: CDR1 SGHTA, CDR2 FQGNSA. In nucleotides, the CDR3 is TGTGCCAGCAGCTTAGGGGCCGGCAACTATGGCTACACCTTC. The encoded protein is CASSLGAGNYGYTF. Using reference TRBV7-2 and TRBJ1-2 for the parts outside the CDR3, the full variable domain is GAGVSQSPSNKVTEKGKDVELRCDPISGHTALYWYRQSLGQGLEFLIYFQGNSAPDKSGLPSDRFSAERTGGSVSTLTIQRTQQEDSAVYLCASSLGAGNYGYTFGSGTRLTVV.

V is TRBV19 and J is TRBJ2-3, with D possibly TRBD1 on 6 matching bases. The V end was cut by 5 bases, the J end by 4 bases, with 13 bases between. Germline V gene sequence: CDR1 LNHDA, CDR2 SQIVND (reference sequence). There are 14 residues in the CDR3. DNA for the CDR3: TGTGCCAGTAGTGATGGCCCAGGGGCAGATACGCAGTATTTT. Protein product: CASSDGPGADTQYF.

This chain connects TRBV10-3 to TRBJ1-5, with a tentative D call TRBD1 (6 bases). Germline V gene lookup returns CDR1 ENHRY and CDR2 SYGVKD. The CDR3 totals 14 residues. The germline V and J ends were trimmed by 4 bases and 4 bases, with 11 bases remaining between them. The DNA for the CDR3 is TGTGCCATCAGTGGGGGACAACCTAATCAGCCCCAGCATTTT. It yields the protein CAISGGQPNQPQHF.

The sample holds one count of this clone. This sequence joins TRBV5-1 and TRBJ2-1, with 8 bases fitting TRBD2. CDR3 length equals 19 residues. Germline V gives CDR1 SGHRS, CDR2 YFSETQ. The trim removed 0 bases at V and 3 bases at J, leaving 14 bases unmatched. The CDR3 DNA follows: TGCGCCAGCAGCTTGGAAAGAGGGTCTAGCGGGCTGATCTACAATGAGCAGTTCTTC. Amino acids: CASSLERGSSGLIYNEQFF.

J is TRBJ2-7 and V is TRBV2; TRBD1 aligns across 7 bases. CDR3 length: 13 amino acids. J was trimmed by 0 bases and V by 9 bases; bases with no gene match: 5. The germline V gene has CDR1 SNHLY and CDR2 FYNNEI. CDR3 protein: CARGQIHSYEQYF. CDR3 DNA: TGTGCCAGGGGACAGATACACTCCTACGAGCAGTACTTC.

The V call is TRBV18, the J call TRBJ1-1; D may be TRBD1 (6 bases). This CDR3 is 17 amino acids long. CDR1 and CDR2 from the germline V gene are KGHSH and LQKENI. The V end lost 0 bases, the J end lost 0 bases, and 14 bases lay between the germline ends. CDR3 sequence (DNA): TGTGCCAGCTCACCACCGGGCAGGGGCGGAATGAACACTGAAGCTTTCTTT. Translation gives CASSPPGRGGMNTEAFF. The full variable domain, in which reference TRBV18 and TRBJ1-1 provide the parts outside the CDR3, is NAGVMQNPRHLVRRRGQEARLRCSPMKGHSHVYWYRQLPEEGLKFMVYLQKENIIDESGMPKERFSAEFPKEGPSILRIQQVVRGDSAAYFCASSPPGRGGMNTEAFFGQGTRLTVV.

This rearrangement joins TRBV2 to TRBJ2-4; D is possibly TRBD2 (6 bases). The CDR3 is made up of 18 amino acids. The germline gives CDR1 SNHLY, CDR2 FYNNEI. Trimming took off 2 bases at V and 2 bases at J, with 19 bases between the two ends. The CDR3 loop reads CASSELSGGKVSKNIQYF. The DNA of the CDR3 is TGTGCCAGCAGTGAACTGAGTGGGGGGAAGGTGTCCAAAAACATTCAGTACTTC.

The chain uses TRBV18 and TRBJ2-7, with D perhaps TRBD1 (5 bases). The CDR3 consists of 15 residues. From germline, CDR1 is KGHSH and CDR2 LQKENI. V was pared by 3 bases and J by 1 base, with 13 bases between. The CDR3 DNA is TGTGCCAGCTCACCCCCCCCGGACAAATCCTACGAGCAGTACTTC. Amino acid sequence: CASSPPPDKSYEQYF.

This sequence joins TRBV7-9 and TRBJ1-2; D may be TRBD1 (5 bases). V was shortened by 2 bases and J by 4 bases, with 11 bases between the two germline ends. Per the germline V gene, CDR1 is SEHNR and CDR2 is FQNEAQ (reference sequence). This CDR3 spans 14 amino acids. The CDR3 nucleotides read TGTGCCAGCAGCTTACTCAGGGCAAGCTATGGCTACACCTTC. Protein sequence: CASSLLRASYGYTF.

This chain links TRBV5-5 with TRBJ2-7; D may be TRBD2 (5 bases). The CDR3 spans 15 residues. Per germline, CDR1 SGHKS and CDR2 YYEKEE (reference sequence). V was trimmed by 2 bases and J by 5 bases, leaving 17 bases between them. CDR3 DNA sequence: TGTGCCAGCAGCTTTGGAGGTCAACACTTCGACGAGCAGTACTTC. This sequence encodes CASSFGGQHFDEQYF.

This chain connects TRBV11-2 to TRBJ2-1; the match to TRBD2 covers 9 bases. CDR1 SGHAT and CDR2 FQNNGV come from the germline V gene. CDR3 length equals 16 residues. With 2 bases clipped from V and 3 bases from J, the junction kept 5 bases outside the gene matches. In DNA form, the CDR3 reads TGTGCCAGCAGCTTAACCCCTAGCGGGATCTACAATGAGCAGTTCTTC. It codes for CASSLTPSGIYNEQFF.

This clone was recorded a few times. This chain links TRBV7-9 with TRBJ1-1; 10 bases fit TRBD1. The germline CDR1 and CDR2 sequences are SEHNR and FQNEAQ (reference sequence). The CDR3 contains 16 residues. V lost 0 bases and J lost 1; bases outside the gene matches: 2. CDR3 in DNA: TGTGCCAGCAGCTTAGCCGGGACAGGGGCGAACACTGAAGCTTTCTTT. Translation gives CASSLAGTGANTEAFF.